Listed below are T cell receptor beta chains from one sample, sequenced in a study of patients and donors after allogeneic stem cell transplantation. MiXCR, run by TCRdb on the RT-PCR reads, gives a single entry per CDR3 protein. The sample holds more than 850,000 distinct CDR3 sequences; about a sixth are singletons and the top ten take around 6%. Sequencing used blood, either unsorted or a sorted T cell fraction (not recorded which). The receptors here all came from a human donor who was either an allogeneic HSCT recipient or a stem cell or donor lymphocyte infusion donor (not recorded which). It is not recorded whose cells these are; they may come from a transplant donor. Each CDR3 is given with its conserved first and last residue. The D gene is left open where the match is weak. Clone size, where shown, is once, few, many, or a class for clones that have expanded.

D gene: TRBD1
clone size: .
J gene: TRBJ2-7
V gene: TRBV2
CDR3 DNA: TGTGCCAGCAGGGCCCCGACAGGGGGGGTGGTGTTATCCTACGAGCAGTACTTC
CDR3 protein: CASRAPTGGVVLSYEQYF

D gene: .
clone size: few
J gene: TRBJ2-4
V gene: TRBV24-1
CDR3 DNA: TGTGCCACCAGCGATGGAGGCCAGGGTAGGGGTGCGAACATTCAGTACTTC
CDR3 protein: CATSDGGQGRGANIQYF

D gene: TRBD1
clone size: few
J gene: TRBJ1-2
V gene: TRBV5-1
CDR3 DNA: TGCGCCAGCAGCCCCACAGGGGGGAATAAGGGCTACACCTTC
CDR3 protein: CASSPTGGNKGYTF

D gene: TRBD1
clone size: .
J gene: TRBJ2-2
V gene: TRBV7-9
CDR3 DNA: TGTACCAAGGGGGCCGACACCGGGGAGCTGTTTTTT
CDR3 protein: CTKGADTGELFF

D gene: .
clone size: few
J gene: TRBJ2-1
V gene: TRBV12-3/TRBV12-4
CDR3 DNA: TGTGCCAGCAGTTTCGCCCCTCCCCGATACAATGAGCAGTTCTTC
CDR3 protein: CASSFAPPRYNEQFF

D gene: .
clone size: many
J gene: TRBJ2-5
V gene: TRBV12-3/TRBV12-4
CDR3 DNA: TGTGCCAGCAGTTCTAGCTTGGAGACCCAGTACTTC
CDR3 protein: CASSSSLETQYF

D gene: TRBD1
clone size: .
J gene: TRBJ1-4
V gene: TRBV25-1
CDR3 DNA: TGTGCCAGCAGTGAATGGGGGACAGGGGTTGAAAAACTGTTTTTT
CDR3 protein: CASSEWGTGVEKLFF

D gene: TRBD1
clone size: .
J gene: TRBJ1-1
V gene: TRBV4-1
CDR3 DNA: TGCGCCAGCAGCCAAGGGGGACAGGGGGCGGCTGAAGCTTTCTTT
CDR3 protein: CASSQGGQGAAEAFF

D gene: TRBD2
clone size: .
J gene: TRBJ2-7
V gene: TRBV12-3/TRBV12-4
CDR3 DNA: TGTGCCAGCAGTAATAGCGGGAGGGGTTACGAGCAGTACTTC
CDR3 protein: CASSNSGRGYEQYF

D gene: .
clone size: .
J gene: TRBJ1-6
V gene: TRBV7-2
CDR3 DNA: TGTGCCAGCAGCTTAGTCGGCGCTACAACCTATAATTCACCCCTCCACTTT
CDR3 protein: CASSLVGATTYNSPLHF

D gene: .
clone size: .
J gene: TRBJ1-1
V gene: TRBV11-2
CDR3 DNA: TGTGCCAGCAGCTTAGCCAGGGATGTCACTGAAGCTTTCTTT
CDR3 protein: CASSLARDVTEAFF

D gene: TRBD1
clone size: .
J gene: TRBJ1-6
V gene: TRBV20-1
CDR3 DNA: TGCAGTGCTAGGGGGGGGACAGGGGCCTATAATTCACCCCTCCACTTT
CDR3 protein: CSARGGTGAYNSPLHF

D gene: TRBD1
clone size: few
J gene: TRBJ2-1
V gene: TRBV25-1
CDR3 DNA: TGTGCCAGCAGTGAAGCTGGGACAGGGGGCGCACACAATGAGCAGTTCTTC
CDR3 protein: CASSEAGTGGAHNEQFF

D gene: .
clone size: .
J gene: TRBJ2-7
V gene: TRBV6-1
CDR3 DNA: TGTGCCAGCACTCGGGGTGCGAGATACGAGCAGTACTTC
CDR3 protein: CASTRGARYEQYF

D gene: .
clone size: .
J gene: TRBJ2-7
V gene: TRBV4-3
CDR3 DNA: TGCGCCAGCAGCCAAGGATGGGATAACTCCTACGAGCAGTACTTC
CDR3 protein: CASSQGWDNSYEQYF

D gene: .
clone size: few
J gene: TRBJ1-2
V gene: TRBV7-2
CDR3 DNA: TGTGCCAGCAGCCCTCTGACAGTCCCCTATGGCTACACCTTC
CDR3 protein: CASSPLTVPYGYTF

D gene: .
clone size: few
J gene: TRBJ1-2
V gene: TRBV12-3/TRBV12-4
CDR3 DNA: TGTGCCAGCAGCAGGAACAGTGACTATGGCTACACCTTC
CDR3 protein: CASSRNSDYGYTF

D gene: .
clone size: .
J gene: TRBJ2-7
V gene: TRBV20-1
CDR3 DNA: TGCAGTGCTTCCCGAAGGCACTTTTTC
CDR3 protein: CSASRRHFF

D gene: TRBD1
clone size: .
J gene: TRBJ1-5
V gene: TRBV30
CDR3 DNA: TGTGCCTGGAGTATCACCGGGACAGGGGTTCAGCCCCAGCATTTT
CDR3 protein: CAWSITGTGVQPQHF

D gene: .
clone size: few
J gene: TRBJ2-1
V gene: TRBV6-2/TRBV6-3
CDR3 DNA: TGTGCCACCGATCAGCGAGGGACCAGGACCTACAATGAGCAGTTCTTC
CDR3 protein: CATDQRGTRTYNEQFF

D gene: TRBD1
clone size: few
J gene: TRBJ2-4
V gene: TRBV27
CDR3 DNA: TGTGCCAGCAGAGGACAGGGGTGGGGGGCCAAAAACATTCAGTACTTC
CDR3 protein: CASRGQGWGAKNIQYF

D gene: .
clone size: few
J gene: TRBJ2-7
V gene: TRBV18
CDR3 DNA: TGTGCCAGCTCCCGAGACAGAGAATGGGCCTACGAGCAGTACTTC
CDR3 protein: CASSRDREWAYEQYF